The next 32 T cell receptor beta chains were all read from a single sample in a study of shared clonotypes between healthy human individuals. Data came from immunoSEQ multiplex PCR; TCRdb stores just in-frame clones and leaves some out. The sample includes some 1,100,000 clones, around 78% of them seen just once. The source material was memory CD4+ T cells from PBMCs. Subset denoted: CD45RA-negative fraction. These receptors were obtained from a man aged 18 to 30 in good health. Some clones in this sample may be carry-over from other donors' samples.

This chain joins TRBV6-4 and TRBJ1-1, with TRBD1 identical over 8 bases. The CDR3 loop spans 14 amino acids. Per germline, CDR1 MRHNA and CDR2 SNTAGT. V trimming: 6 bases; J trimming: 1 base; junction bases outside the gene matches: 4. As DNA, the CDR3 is TGTGCCAGCAGACCGGGACAGGAGAACACTGAAGCTTTCTTT. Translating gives CASRPGQENTEAFF.

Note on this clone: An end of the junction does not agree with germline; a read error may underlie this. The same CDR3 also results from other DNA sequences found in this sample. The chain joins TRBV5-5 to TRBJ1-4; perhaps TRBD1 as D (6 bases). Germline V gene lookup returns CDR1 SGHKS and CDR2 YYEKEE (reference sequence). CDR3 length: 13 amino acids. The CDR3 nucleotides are TGTGCCAGCAGCTCGGACAGCAACGAAAAATTGTTTTTT. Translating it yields CASSSDSNEKLFF.

Here the CDR3 reads CASSSNREGGNGYTF. CDR3 DNA: TGCGCCAGCAGCTCCAACAGGGAAGGAGGAAATGGCTACACCTTC. The J gene is TRBJ1-2, the V gene TRBV5-1; D may be TRBD1 (6 bases). Per the germline V gene, CDR1 is SGHRS and CDR2 is YFSETQ. Deletions cut 3 bases from V and 6 bases from J, with 18 bases between. This CDR3 is 15 amino acids long.

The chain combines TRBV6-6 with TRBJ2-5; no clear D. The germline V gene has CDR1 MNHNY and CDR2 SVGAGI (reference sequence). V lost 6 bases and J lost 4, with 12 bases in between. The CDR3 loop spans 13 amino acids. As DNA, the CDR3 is TGTGCCAGCAGCCACGAGAGCTCAGAGACCCAGTACTTC. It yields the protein CASSHESSETQYF.

CDR3 residues: CASSVGDRGREAFF. For the CDR3, the DNA is TGTGCCAGCAGTGTTGGTGACAGGGGGCGCGAGGCTTTCTTT. The gene calls are TRBV2 and TRBJ1-1; 10 bases map to TRBD1. This CDR3 has 14 residues. The germline V gene has CDR1 SNHLY and CDR2 FYNNEI. V shed 4 bases, J shed 11 bases, and the junction held 10 bases outside the gene matches.

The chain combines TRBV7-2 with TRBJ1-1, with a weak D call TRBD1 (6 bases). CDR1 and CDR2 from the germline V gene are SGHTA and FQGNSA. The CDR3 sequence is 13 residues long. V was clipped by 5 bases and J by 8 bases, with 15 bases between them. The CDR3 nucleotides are TGTGCCAGCAGCCCCCGAAGGGGGGAAGAAGCTTTCTTT. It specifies CASSPRRGEEAFF.

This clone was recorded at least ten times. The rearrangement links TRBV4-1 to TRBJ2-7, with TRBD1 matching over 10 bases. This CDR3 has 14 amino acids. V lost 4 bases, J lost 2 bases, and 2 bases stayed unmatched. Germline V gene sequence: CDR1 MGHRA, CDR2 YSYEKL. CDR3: CASSLGTGAYEQYF. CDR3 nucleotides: TGCGCCAGCAGCCTCGGGACAGGGGCCTACGAGCAGTACTTC.

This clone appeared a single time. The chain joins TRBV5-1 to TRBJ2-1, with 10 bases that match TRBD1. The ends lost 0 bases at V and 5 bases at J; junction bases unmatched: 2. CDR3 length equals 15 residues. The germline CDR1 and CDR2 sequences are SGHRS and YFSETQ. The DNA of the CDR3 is TGCGCCAGCAGCTTGGTGGGACAGGGGAACAATGAGCAGTTCTTC. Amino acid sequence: CASSLVGQGNNEQFF.

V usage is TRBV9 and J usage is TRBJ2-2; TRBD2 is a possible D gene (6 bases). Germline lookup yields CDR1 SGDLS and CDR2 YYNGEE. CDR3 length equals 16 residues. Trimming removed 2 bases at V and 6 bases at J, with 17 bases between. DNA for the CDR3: TGTGCCAGCAGCGTGGGTGATCGGGAGTCGGCCGGGGAGCTGTTTTTT. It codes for CASSVGDRESAGELFF. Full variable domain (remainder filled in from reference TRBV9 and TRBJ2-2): DSGVTQTPKHLITATGQRVTLRCSPRSGDLSVYWYQQSLDQGLQFLIQYYNGEERAKGNILERFSAQQFPDLHSELNLSSLELGDSALYFCASSVGDRESAGELFFGEGSRLTVL.

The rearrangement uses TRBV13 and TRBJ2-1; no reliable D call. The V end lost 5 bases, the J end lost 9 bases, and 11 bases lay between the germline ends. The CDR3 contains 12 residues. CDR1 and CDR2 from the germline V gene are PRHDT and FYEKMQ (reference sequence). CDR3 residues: CASSPVVSEQFF. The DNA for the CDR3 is TGTGCCAGCAGCCCCGTGGTCTCTGAGCAGTTCTTC.

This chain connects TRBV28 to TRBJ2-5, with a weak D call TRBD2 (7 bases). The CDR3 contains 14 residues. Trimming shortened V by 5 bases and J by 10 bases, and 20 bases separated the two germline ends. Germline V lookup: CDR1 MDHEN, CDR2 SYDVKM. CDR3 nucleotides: TGTGCCAGCAGTCCTGGGGGGGCCACGGGAGTCCAGTACTTC. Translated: CASSPGGATGVQYF.

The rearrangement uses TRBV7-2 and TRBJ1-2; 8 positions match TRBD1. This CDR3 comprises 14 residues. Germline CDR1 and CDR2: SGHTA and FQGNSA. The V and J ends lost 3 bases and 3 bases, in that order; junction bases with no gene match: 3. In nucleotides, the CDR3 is TGTGCCAGCAGCTTCAGGGGGCCGGACTATGGCTACACCTTC. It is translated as CASSFRGPDYGYTF.

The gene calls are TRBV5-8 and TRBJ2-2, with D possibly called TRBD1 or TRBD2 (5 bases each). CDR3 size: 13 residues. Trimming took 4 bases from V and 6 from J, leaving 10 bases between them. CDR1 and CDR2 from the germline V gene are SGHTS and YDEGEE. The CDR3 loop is CASSPRGPGELFF. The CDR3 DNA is TGTGCCAGCAGCCCGAGGGGCCCCGGGGAGCTGTTTTTT. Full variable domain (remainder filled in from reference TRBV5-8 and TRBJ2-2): EAGVTQSPTHLIKTRGQQATLRCSPISGHTSVYWYQQALGLGLQFLLWYDEGEERNRGNFPPRFSGRQFPNYSSELNVNALELEDSALYLCASSPRGPGELFFGEGSRLTVL.

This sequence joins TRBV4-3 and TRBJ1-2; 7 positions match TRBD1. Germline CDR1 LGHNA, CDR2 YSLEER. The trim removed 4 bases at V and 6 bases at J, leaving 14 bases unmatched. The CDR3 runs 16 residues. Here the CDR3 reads CASSPSSTGTADGYTF. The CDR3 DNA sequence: TGCGCCAGCAGCCCAAGCTCGACAGGGACGGCTGATGGCTACACCTTC.

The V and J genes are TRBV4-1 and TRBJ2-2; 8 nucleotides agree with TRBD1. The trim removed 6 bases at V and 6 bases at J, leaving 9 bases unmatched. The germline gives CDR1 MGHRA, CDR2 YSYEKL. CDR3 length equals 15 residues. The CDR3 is CASRPGGASPGELFF. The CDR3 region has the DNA TGCGCCAGCAGACCAGGGGGCGCATCCCCCGGGGAGCTGTTTTTT.

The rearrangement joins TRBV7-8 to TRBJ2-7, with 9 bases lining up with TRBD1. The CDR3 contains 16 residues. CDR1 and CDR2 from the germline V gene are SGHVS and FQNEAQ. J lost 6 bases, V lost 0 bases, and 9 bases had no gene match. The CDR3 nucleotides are TGTGCCAGCAGCTTAGCGTGGGGACAGGGATCTCCCGAGCAGTACTTC. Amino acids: CASSLAWGQGSPEQYF.

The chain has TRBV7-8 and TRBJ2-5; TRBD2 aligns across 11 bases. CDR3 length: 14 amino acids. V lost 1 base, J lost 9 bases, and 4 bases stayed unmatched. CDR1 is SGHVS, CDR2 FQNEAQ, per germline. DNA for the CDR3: TGTGCCAGCAGCTTAGAGACGACTAGCGGGGCCCAGTACTTC. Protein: CASSLETTSGAQYF.

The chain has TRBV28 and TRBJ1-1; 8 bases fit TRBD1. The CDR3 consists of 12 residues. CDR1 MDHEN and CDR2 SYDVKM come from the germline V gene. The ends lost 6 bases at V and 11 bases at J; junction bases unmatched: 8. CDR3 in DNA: TGTGCCAGCAGCAAGGACAGGGTGGGTGCTTTCTTT. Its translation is CASSKDRVGAFF.

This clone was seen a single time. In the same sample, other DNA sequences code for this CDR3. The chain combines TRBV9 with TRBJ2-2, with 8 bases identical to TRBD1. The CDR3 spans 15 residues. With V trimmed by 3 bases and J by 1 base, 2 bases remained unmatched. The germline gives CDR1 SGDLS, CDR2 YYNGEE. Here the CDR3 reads CASSAGTGNTGELFF. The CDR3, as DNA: TGTGCCAGCAGCGCAGGGACAGGGAACACCGGGGAGCTGTTTTTT.

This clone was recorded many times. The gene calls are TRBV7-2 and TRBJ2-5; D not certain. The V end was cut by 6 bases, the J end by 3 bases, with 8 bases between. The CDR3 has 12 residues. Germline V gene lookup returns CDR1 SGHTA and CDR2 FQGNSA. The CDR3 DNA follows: TGTGCCAGCAGGCGACTGGAAGAGACCCAGTACTTC. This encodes CASRRLEETQYF.

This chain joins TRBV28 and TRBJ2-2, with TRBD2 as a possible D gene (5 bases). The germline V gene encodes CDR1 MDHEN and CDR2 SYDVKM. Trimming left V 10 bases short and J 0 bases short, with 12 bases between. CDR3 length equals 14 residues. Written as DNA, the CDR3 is TGTGCCATCGGGGAGCTAGCGAACACCGGGGAGCTGTTTTTT. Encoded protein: CAIGELANTGELFF.

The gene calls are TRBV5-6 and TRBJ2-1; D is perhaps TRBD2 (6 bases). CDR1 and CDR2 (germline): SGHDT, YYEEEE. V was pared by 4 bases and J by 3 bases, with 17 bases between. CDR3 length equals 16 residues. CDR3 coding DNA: TGTGCCAGCAGCACCCAAACCGGGAGTCTCTACAATGAGCAGTTCTTC. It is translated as CASSTQTGSLYNEQFF.

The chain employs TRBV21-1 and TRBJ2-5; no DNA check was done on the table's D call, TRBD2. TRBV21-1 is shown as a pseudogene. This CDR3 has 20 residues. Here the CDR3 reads CASAQAPPLLRERGQETQYF. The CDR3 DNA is TGTGCCAGCGCCCAAGCCCCTCCCCTCCTCCGGGAGAGGGGTCAAGAGACCCAGTACTTC.

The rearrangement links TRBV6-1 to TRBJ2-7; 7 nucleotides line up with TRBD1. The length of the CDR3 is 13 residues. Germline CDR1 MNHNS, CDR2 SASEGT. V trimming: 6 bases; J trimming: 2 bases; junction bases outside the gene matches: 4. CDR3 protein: CASRTGTAYEQYF. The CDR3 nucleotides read TGTGCCAGCAGAACCGGGACAGCCTACGAGCAGTACTTC.

CDR3 bases: TGTGCCAGCTCGCTCCTAATTCCGGGACAGGGGTTCTACACCTTC. Encoded protein: CASSLLIPGQGFYTF. The chain has TRBV18 and TRBJ1-2; 10 nucleotides line up with TRBD1. Germline CDR1 KGHSH, CDR2 LQKENI. V lost 6 bases and J lost 10; bases outside the gene matches: 14. The CDR3 length is 15 residues.

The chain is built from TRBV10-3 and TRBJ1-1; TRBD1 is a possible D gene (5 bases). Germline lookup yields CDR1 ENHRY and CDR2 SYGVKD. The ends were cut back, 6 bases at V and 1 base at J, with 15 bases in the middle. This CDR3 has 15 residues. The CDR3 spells CAIRDRDGPNTEAFF. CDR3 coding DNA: TGTGCCATCAGAGACCGGGACGGACCGAACACTGAAGCTTTCTTT.

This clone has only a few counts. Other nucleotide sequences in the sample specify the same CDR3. CDR3 sequence (DNA): TGTGCCAGCAGCAAGGGTGGCTACACCTTC. Residues: CASSKGGYTF. This rearrangement joins TRBV21-1 to TRBJ1-2. TRBV21-1 is a pseudogene segment. This CDR3 spans 10 amino acids.

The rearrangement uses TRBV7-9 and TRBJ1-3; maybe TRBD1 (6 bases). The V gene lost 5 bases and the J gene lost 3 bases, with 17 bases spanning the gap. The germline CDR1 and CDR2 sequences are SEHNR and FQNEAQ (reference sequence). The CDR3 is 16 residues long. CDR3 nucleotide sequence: TGTGCCAGCAGCCCCCGGGGGGGGCTGGATGGAAACACCATATATTTT. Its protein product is CASSPRGGLDGNTIYF.

CDR3 residues: CASSPGQSGQPQHF. The CDR3 DNA follows: TGTGCCAGCTCACCGGGACAGTCCGGTCAGCCCCAGCATTTT. This chain uses TRBV18 with TRBJ1-5, with 7 bases that match TRBD1. The CDR3 runs to 14 residues. The V segment lost 3 bases and the J segment 6 bases; nucleotides outside the gene matches: 5. CDR1 is KGHSH, CDR2 LQKENI, per germline.

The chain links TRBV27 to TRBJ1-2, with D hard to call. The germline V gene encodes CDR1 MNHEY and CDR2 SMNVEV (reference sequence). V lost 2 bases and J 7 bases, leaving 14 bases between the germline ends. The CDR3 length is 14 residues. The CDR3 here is CASSLGRISGGYTF. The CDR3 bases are TGTGCCAGCAGTTTAGGTAGAATATCTGGTGGCTACACCTTC.

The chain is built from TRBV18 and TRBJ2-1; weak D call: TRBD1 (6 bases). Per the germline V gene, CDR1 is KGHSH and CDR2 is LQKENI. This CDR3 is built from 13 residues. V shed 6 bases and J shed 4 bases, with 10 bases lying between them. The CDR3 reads CASSGDRYNEQFF. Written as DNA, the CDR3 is TGTGCCAGCTCGGGCGACAGGTACAATGAGCAGTTCTTC.

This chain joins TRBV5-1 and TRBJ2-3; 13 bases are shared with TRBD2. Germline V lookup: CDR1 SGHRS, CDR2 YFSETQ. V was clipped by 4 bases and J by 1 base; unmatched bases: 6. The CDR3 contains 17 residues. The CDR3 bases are TGCGCCAGCAGCGTGGTGGGGACTAGCGGGGGCACAGATACGCAGTATTTT. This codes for CASSVVGTSGGTDTQYF.